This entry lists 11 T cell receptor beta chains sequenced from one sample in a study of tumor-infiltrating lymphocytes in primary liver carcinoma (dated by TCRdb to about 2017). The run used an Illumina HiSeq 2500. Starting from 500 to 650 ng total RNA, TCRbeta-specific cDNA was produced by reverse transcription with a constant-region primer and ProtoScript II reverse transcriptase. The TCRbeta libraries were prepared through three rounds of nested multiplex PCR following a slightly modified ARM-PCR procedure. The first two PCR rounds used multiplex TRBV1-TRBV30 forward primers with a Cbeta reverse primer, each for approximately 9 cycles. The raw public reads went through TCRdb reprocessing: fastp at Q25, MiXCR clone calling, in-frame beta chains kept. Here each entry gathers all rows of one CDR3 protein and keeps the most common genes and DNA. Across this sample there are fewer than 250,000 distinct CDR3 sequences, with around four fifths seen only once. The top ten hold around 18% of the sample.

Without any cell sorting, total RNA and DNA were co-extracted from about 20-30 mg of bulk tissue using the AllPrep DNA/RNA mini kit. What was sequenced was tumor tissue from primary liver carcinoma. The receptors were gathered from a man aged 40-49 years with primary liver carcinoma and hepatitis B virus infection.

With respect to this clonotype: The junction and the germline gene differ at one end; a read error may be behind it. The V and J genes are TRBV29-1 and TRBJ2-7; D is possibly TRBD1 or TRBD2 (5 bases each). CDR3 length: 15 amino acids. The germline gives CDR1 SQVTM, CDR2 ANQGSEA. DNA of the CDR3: TGCAGCATTGAGGAATGGGATAGGGGAGTAGACGAACACTACTTC. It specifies CSIEEWDRGVDEHYF.

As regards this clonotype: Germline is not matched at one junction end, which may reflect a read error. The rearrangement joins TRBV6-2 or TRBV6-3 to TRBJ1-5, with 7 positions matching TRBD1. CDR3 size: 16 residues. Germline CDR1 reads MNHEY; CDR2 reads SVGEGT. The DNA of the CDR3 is TGTGCCAGCAGTGGGCGACAGGGAATTAGCAACCAGCCCCAGCGTTTT. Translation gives CASSGRQGISNQPQRF.

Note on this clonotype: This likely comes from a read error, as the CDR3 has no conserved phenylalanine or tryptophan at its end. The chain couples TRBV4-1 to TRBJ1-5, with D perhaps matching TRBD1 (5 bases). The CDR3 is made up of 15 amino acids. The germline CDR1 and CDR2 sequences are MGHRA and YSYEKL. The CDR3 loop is CASSPIEGSNQPQHI. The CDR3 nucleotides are TGTGCCAGCAGCCCCATAGAGGGGAGCAATCAGCCCCAGCATATT.

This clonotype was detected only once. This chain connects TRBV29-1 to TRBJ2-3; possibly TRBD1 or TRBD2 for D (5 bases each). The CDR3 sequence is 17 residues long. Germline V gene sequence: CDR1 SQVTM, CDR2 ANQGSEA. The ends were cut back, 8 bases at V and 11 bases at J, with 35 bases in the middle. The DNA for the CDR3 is TGCAGCTCCCCGACAGAGGGATCCCAAGGGTTGTCGGCTAAGCAGTATTTT. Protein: CSSPTEGSQGLSAKQYF.

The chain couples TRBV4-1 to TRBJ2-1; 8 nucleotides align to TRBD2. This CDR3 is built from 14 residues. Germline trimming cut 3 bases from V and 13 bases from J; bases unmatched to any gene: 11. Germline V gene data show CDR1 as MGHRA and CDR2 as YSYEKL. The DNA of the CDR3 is TGCGCCAGCAGCCAGATCGGGGGGGGAGGTAAACAGTTCTTC. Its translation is CASSQIGGGGKQFF.

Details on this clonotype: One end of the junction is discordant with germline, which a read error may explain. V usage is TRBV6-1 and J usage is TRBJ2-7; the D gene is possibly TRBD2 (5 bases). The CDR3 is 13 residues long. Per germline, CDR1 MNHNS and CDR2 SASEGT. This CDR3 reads CASTRTGSYKQYF. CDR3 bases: TGTGCCAGCACCCGGACTGGTTCCTACAAGCAGTACTTC.

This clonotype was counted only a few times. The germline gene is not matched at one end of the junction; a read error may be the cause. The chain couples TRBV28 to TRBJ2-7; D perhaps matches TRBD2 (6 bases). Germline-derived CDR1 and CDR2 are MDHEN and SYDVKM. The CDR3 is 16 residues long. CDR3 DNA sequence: TGTGTCAGCAGTTCCCCTGGGACTCCTAGGGCGCCCGAGCAGTACTTC. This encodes CVSSSPGTPRAPEQYF.

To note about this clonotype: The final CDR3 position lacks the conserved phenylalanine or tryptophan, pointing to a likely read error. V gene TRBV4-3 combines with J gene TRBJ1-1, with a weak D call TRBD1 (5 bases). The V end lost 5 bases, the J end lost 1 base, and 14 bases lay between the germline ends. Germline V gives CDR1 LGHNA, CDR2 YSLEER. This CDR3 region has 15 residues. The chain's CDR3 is CASSTGPRENTEAFL. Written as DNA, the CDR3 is TGCGCCAGCAGCACGGGACCCCGAGAGAACACTGAAGCTTTCTTA.

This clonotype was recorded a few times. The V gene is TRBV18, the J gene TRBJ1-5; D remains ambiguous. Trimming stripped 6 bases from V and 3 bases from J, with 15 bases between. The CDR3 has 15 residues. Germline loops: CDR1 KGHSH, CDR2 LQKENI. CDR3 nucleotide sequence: TGTGCCAGCTCTACCGGGCAAAAATTCAATCAGCCCCAGCATTTT. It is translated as CASSTGQKFNQPQHF.

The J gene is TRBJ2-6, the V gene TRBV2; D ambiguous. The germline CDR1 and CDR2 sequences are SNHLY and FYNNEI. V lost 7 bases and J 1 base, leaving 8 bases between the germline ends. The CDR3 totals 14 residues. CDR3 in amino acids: CASNSNSGANVLTF. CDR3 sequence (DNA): TGTGCCAGCAACAGTAATTCTGGGGCCAACGTCCTGACTTTC.

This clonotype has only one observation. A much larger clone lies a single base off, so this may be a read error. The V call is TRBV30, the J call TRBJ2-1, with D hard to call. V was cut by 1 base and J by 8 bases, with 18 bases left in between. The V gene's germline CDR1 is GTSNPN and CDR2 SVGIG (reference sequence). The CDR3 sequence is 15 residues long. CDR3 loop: CAWSGSNRTKYEQFF. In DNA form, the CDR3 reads TGTGCCTGGAGTGGGTCTAACCGCACCAAGTATGAGCAGTTCTTC.